Included here is one TCR beta chain sequence, with context. Its antigen remains unidentified. The donors were in the roughly 130-subject validation cohort; that cohort was separate from the roughly 680-subject first cohort. Germline V gene lookup returns CDR1 SGHDT and CDR2 YYEEEE. V dropped 4 bases and J dropped 5 bases, with 13 bases sitting between them. The CDR3 covers 14 residues. The sample belongs to a study of cytomegalovirus exposure and HLA in healthy donors. Here immunoSEQ multiplex PCR was the method, and the copy in TCRdb shows in-frame clones only, minus some. The repertoire includes some 340,000 clones, about 85% of them detected once, and about 1.2% sits in the top ten. Findings and caveats of the study: Among TCR beta chains, those listed as cytomegalovirus-associated numbered approximately 150. Subsequent analysis showed first-cohort TCR clusters tending to co-occur in 120 validation repertoires. Reports indicated that the classifier achieved high specificity and sensitivity in diagnosing cytomegalovirus status.

This clonotype originated in a woman in her twenties or thirties in good health and CMV-seropositive. Source material: PBMCs. This chain uses TRBV5-6 with TRBJ2-1; TRBD1 is a possible D gene (6 bases). This CDR3 reads CASSEQNRDNEQFF. Here the CDR3 DNA reads TGTGCCAGCAGCGAACAAAACAGGGACAATGAGCAGTTCTTC.